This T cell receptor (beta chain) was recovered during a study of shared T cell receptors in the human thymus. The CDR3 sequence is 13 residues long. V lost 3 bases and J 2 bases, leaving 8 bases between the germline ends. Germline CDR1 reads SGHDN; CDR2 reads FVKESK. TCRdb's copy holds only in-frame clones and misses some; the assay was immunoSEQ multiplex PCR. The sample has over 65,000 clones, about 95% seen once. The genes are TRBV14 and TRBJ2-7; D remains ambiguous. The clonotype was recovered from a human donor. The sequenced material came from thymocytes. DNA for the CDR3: TGTGCCAGCAGCCAGGACCGAACCTACGAGCAGTACTTC. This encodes CASSQDRTYEQYF.